These 32 T cell receptor beta chains originate from one sample sequenced in a study of glioma-infiltrating T cells after dendritic cell vaccination. Clones were sequenced by immunoSEQ multiplex PCR, and TCRdb holds only the in-frame ones, with some missing. Counted here are about 49,000 clones, approximately 83% occurring once; the ten biggest clones make up about an eighth. The sample was blood, taken before dendritic cell vaccination. Every receptor here comes from a human donor with glioblastoma.

V and J are TRBV5-8 and TRBJ1-1; D not certain. CDR1 is SGHTS, CDR2 YDEGEE, per germline. Trimming took off 0 bases at V and 5 bases at J, with 14 bases between the two ends. This CDR3 has 15 amino acids. CDR3 sequence: CASSLVPSHGTEAFF. DNA for the CDR3: TGTGCCAGCAGCTTGGTGCCCAGCCACGGGACTGAAGCTTTCTTT.

The J gene is TRBJ2-7, the V gene TRBV5-6; TRBD2 agrees at 7 bases. V shed 1 base and J 4 bases; nucleotides not matched to a gene: 5. Germline V CDR1 and CDR2: SGHDT, YYEEEE. The CDR3 length is 14 residues. The CDR3 region is CASSLLGGKYEQYF. DNA for the CDR3: TGTGCCAGCAGCTTGTTGGGGGGGAAGTACGAGCAGTACTTC.

The rearrangement joins TRBV4-2 to TRBJ2-5; 11 bases are a match to TRBD2. The J call may be faulty, since TRBJ2-7 better matches the DNA end. Germline values: CDR1 LGHNA, CDR2 YNFKEQ. CDR3 size: 16 residues. As DNA, the CDR3 is TGTGCCAGCAGCCAAGATAGGGCTAGCGGGGGGTACGAGCAGTACTTC. Translated: CASSQDRASGGYEQYF.

The genes are TRBV27 and TRBJ2-5, with 13 bases matching TRBD2. Germline trimming cut 5 bases from V and 5 bases from J; bases unmatched to any gene: 8. Looked up from germline, CDR1 is MNHEY and CDR2 is SMNVEV (reference sequence). This CDR3 is built from 16 residues. The CDR3 DNA reads as TGTGCCAGCAGTCAAACACTAGCGGGGGGGCGGGAGACCCAGTACTTC. Residues: CASSQTLAGGRETQYF.

The rearrangement links TRBV5-1 to TRBJ2-2; the match to TRBD1 covers 8 bases. The CDR3 is 18 residues long. V dropped 2 bases and J dropped 0; count of bases not matched to a gene: 9. From germline, CDR1 is SGHRS and CDR2 YFSETQ. The DNA of the CDR3 is TGCGCCAGCAGCTTTATATACGGCAGGGGGCCGAACACCGGGGAGCTGTTTTTT. It yields the protein CASSFIYGRGPNTGELFF.

This rearrangement joins TRBV18 to TRBJ2-7; tentatively, D is TRBD2 (6 bases). V lost 2 bases, J lost 7 bases, and 15 bases lay in between. CDR1 KGHSH and CDR2 LQKENI come from the germline V gene. The CDR3 extends over 14 amino acids. CDR3 protein: CASSPGRVGGEQYF. The DNA of the CDR3 is TGTGCCAGCTCACCAGGCAGGGTCGGGGGTGAGCAGTACTTC.

The V gene is TRBV25-1, the J gene TRBJ1-2, with D possibly TRBD1 on 6 matching bases. Trimming removed 0 bases from V and 10 bases from J, with 12 bases in between. The germline CDR1 and CDR2 sequences are MGHDK and SYGVNS. This CDR3 comprises 13 residues. The CDR3: CASSEYSDSPYTF. The CDR3 DNA follows: TGTGCCAGCAGTGAATATTCGGACAGCCCCTACACCTTC.

This sequence joins TRBV7-3 and TRBJ2-7; 10 nucleotides align to TRBD2. From germline, CDR1 is SGHTA and CDR2 FQGTGA. V was clipped by 5 bases and J by 7 bases; unmatched bases: 5. The CDR3 is made up of 13 amino acids. The CDR3 sequence: CASSPGLAREQYF. The CDR3 bases are TGTGCCAGCAGCCCGGGACTAGCGAGGGAGCAGTACTTC.

As regards this clone: Additional DNA sequences in this sample encode the identical CDR3. V is TRBV19 and J is TRBJ1-6; no definite D call. The CDR3 sequence is 13 residues long. Germline V gene sequence: CDR1 LNHDA, CDR2 SQIVND (reference sequence). Trimming stripped 3 bases from V and 13 bases from J, with 13 bases between. The CDR3 nucleotides read TGTGCCAGTAGTATGAGCGGAACATCCCCCCTCCACTTT. Amino acids: CASSMSGTSPLHF.

This chain links TRBV11-2 with TRBJ1-2; D is unclear. CDR1 and CDR2 (germline): SGHAT, FQNNGV. V dropped 2 bases and J dropped 5 bases, with 3 bases sitting between them. The CDR3 is 11 amino acids. CDR3: CASSLTYGYTF. CDR3 nucleotide sequence: TGTGCCAGCAGCTTAACATATGGCTACACCTTC.

This clone was seen only a few times. Other DNA sequences of this sample code for an identical CDR3. The rearrangement joins TRBV27 to TRBJ1-6, with D possibly being TRBD1 (5 bases). The V end lost 0 bases, the J end lost 0 bases, and 6 bases lay between the germline ends. Germline CDR1 reads MNHEY; CDR2 reads SMNVEV (reference sequence). The CDR3 totals 16 residues. The CDR3 DNA reads TGTGCCAGCAGTTTATCAAGGGGCTCCTATAATTCACCCCTCCACTTT. Protein sequence: CASSLSRGSYNSPLHF.

J is TRBJ2-7 and V is TRBV4-2; 9 nucleotides line up with TRBD2. CDR3 size: 16 residues. Germline V CDR1 and CDR2: LGHNA, YNFKEQ. Losses at the gene ends were 4 bases for V and 5 bases for J; bases not matched to a gene: 12. The CDR3 protein is CASSPSWRGGGDEQYF. DNA for the CDR3: TGTGCCAGCAGCCCTTCCTGGCGGGGGGGCGGTGACGAGCAGTACTTC.

CDR3 loop: CASSKETASSGNTIYF. CDR3 nucleotide sequence: TGTGCCAGCAGCAAAGAGACAGCATCCTCTGGAAACACCATATATTTT. This rearrangement joins TRBV21-1 to TRBJ1-3; the DNA was not used to check the table's D call, TRBD1. TRBV21-1 is given as a pseudogene. The CDR3 contains 16 residues.

The chain combines TRBV5-1 with TRBJ2-3; the match to TRBD2 covers 13 bases. This CDR3 is 18 amino acids long. Germline V CDR1 and CDR2: SGHRS, YFSETQ. The J segment lost 3 bases and the V segment lost 3 bases, leaving 10 bases of the junction unmatched. For the CDR3, the DNA is TGCGCCAGCAGCTCAGGACTAGCGGGGGCCCCTAGTACAGATACGCAGTATTTT. This translates into CASSSGLAGAPSTDTQYF.

The chain recombines TRBV19 with TRBJ1-1; the match to TRBD1 covers 9 bases. The trim removed 4 bases at V and 4 bases at J, leaving 10 bases unmatched. Germline CDR1 and CDR2: LNHDA and SQIVND (reference sequence). This CDR3 has 16 amino acids. Here the CDR3 DNA reads TGTGCCAGTAGTACGGGACAGGGTGCTTTGAGCACTGAAGCTTTCTTT. It yields the protein CASSTGQGALSTEAFF.

The V gene is TRBV5-1, the J gene TRBJ2-1; a weak D match, TRBD1 (6 bases). Per the germline V gene, CDR1 is SGHRS and CDR2 is YFSETQ. This CDR3 comprises 12 residues. V was pared by 2 bases and J by 10 bases, with 10 bases between. Written as DNA, the CDR3 is TGCGCCAGCAGCTTCTCAGGGGTCGAGCAGTTCTTC. Translating it yields CASSFSGVEQFF.

This sequence joins TRBV18 and TRBJ1-1, with 11 bases matching TRBD1. The CDR3 sequence is 16 residues long. Germline V lookup: CDR1 KGHSH, CDR2 LQKENI. The V segment lost 4 bases and the J segment 4 bases; nucleotides outside the gene matches: 8. CDR3: CASSQWTGGQSTEAFF. The CDR3 region has the DNA TGTGCCAGCTCACAATGGACAGGGGGCCAGAGCACTGAAGCTTTCTTT.

On this clone itself: The junction departs from the called germline gene at one end, perhaps through a read error. The V and J genes are TRBV7-7 and TRBJ2-2; 7 positions match TRBD2. CDR3 length equals 16 residues. In germline, CDR1 is SSHAT, CDR2 FNYEAQ (reference sequence). The CDR3 DNA follows: TGTGCTAGCAGCCTGTCGCGGGAGAGGGGCACCGGGGAGCTGTTTTTT. Translation gives CASSLSRERGTGELFF. The variable domain in full, with the rest retrieved from reference TRBV7-7 and TRBJ2-2, is GAGVSQSPRYKVTKRGQDVTLRCDPISSHATLYWYQQALGQGPEFLTYFNYEAQPDKSGLPSDRFSAERPEGSISTLTIQRTEQRDSAMYRCASSLSRERGTGELFFGEGSRLTVL.

The rearrangement uses TRBV19 and TRBJ2-7; 11 bases are a match to TRBD2. The trim removed 9 bases at V and 1 base at J, leaving 5 bases unmatched. The CDR3 spans 14 residues. Per the germline V gene, CDR1 is LNHDA and CDR2 is SQIVND (reference sequence). The CDR3 sequence: CARLAGVKSYEQYF. The CDR3 nucleotides read TGTGCCAGACTAGCGGGAGTGAAGTCCTACGAGCAGTACTTC.

The chain uses TRBV6-1 and TRBJ2-6, with D possibly TRBD1 on 6 matching bases. CDR3 length: 18 residues. V was cut by 4 bases and J by 0 bases, with 16 bases left in between. Germline V CDR1 and CDR2: MNHNS, SASEGT. The CDR3 region has the DNA TGTGCCAGCAGTGGTGAGGGGACACGAAGCTCTGGGGCCAACGTCCTGACTTTC. Its protein product is CASSGEGTRSSGANVLTF.

This chain uses TRBV9 with TRBJ2-1; a weak D match, TRBD2 (5 bases). Trimming removed 1 base from V and 9 bases from J, with 8 bases in between. This CDR3 contains 12 residues. Germline values: CDR1 SGDLS, CDR2 YYNGEE. The CDR3 protein is CASSVNAGEQFF. Here the CDR3 DNA reads TGTGCCAGCAGCGTAAATGCGGGTGAGCAGTTCTTC.

The chain recombines TRBV4-1 with TRBJ1-6, with TRBD1 identical over 9 bases. The CDR3 covers 18 residues. V shed 4 bases, J shed 4 bases, and the junction held 11 bases outside the gene matches. CDR1 MGHRA and CDR2 YSYEKL come from the germline V gene. DNA of the CDR3: TGCGCCAGCAGCCCCACCCTTCGGACAGGGGATTATAATTCACCCCTCCACTTT. Its protein is CASSPTLRTGDYNSPLHF.

The chain employs TRBV7-9 and TRBJ2-3; D gene ambiguous. The CDR3 is 14 amino acids. Trimming removed 1 base from V and 6 bases from J, with 11 bases in between. CDR1 and CDR2 (germline): SEHNR, FQNEAQ (reference sequence). CDR3 loop: CASSLGRSRDTQYF. The CDR3 DNA follows: TGTGCCAGCAGCTTAGGAAGATCCCGGGATACGCAGTATTTT. Filled out from reference TRBV7-9 and TRBJ2-3, the complete variable domain reads DTGVSQNPRHKITKRGQNVTFRCDPISEHNRLYWYRQTLGQGPEFLTYFQNEAQLEKSRLLSDRFSAERPKGSFSTLEIQRTEQGDSAMYLCASSLGRSRDTQYFGPGTRLTVL.

The rearrangement joins TRBV27 to TRBJ2-1; maybe TRBD1 (7 bases). The CDR3 extends over 15 amino acids. CDR1 and CDR2 (germline): MNHEY, SMNVEV (reference sequence). Trimming removed 5 bases from V and 9 bases from J, with 20 bases in between. CDR3 residues: CASSVRGVIIREQFF. CDR3 in DNA: TGTGCCAGCAGTGTCAGGGGGGTGATTATACGTGAGCAGTTCTTC.

The V gene is TRBV4-3, the J gene TRBJ2-5; 9 bases map to TRBD2. CDR1 LGHNA and CDR2 YSLEER come from the germline V gene. The junction had 5 bases not matched to a gene; V was cut back by 1 base and J by 5 bases. This CDR3 comprises 15 residues. The CDR3 bases are TGCGCCAGCAGCCAAGTCGGGACTAGCAGGGAGACCCAGTACTTC. This gives the protein CASSQVGTSRETQYF.

The chain has TRBV10-3 and TRBJ2-3, with 11 bases lining up with TRBD2. The ends lost 5 bases at V and 3 bases at J; junction bases unmatched: 4. The germline V gene encodes CDR1 ENHRY and CDR2 SYGVKD. This CDR3 is built from 15 residues. CDR3 amino acids: CAISTSGSGTDTQYF. As DNA, the CDR3 is TGTGCCATCAGTACTAGCGGGAGTGGGACAGATACGCAGTATTTT.

The genes are TRBV30 and TRBJ1-1; 9 nucleotides match TRBD1. CDR3 length equals 16 residues. CDR1 is GTSNPN and CDR2 is SVGIG in the germline V gene (reference sequence). V shed 3 bases, J shed 3 bases, and the junction held 11 bases outside the gene matches. In DNA form, the CDR3 reads TGTGCCTGGAGGGTCGTCTACAGGGGGCGCGACACTGAAGCTTTCTTT. This gives the protein CAWRVVYRGRDTEAFF. The full variable domain, completed using reference TRBV30 and TRBJ1-1, is SQTIHQWPATLVQPVGSPLSLECTVEGTSNPNLYWYRQAAGRGLQLLFYSVGIGQISSEVPQNLSASRPQDRQFILSSKKLLLSDSGFYLCAWRVVYRGRDTEAFFGQGTRLTVV.

V is TRBV2 and J is TRBJ2-7; TRBD1 agrees at 11 bases. This CDR3 has 20 amino acids. The germline V gene has CDR1 SNHLY and CDR2 FYNNEI. The junction had 23 bases not matched to a gene; V was cut back by 7 bases and J by 3 bases. CDR3 bases: TGTGCCAGCACCATCCCCCGGATCCCGGGACAGGGGGATAAGGACTACGAGCAGTACTTC. This sequence encodes CASTIPRIPGQGDKDYEQYF.

In DNA, the CDR3 is TGTGCCAGCAGCTCGGGACTAGCGGGGGGGTGGGGCAGCGAGACCCAGTACTTC. Encoded protein: CASSSGLAGGWGSETQYF. The V call is TRBV7-2, the J call TRBJ2-5; 16 bases agree with TRBD2. Germline V lookup: CDR1 SGHTA, CDR2 FQGNSA. After removal of 4 bases from V and 5 bases from J, the junction contained 10 bases not matched to a gene. The CDR3 sequence is 18 residues long.

The gene calls are TRBV19 and TRBJ2-2; D is unclear. The CDR3 has 16 residues. Germline assignment: CDR1 LNHDA and CDR2 SQIVND (reference sequence). Deletions cut 5 bases from V and 2 bases from J, with 15 bases between. The CDR3, as DNA: TGTGCCAGTAGTTCCCCCCCCAGTGGTAACACCGGGGAGCTGTTTTTT. Translation: CASSSPPSGNTGELFF.

This clone was seen once. The J gene is TRBJ1-4, the V gene TRBV7-2, with D hard to call. Germline loops: CDR1 SGHTA, CDR2 FQGNSA. CDR3 length equals 11 residues. The V end was cut by 1 base, the J end by 15 bases, with 9 bases between. The CDR3 region has the DNA TGTGCCAGCAGCTTAGGAGGGCCTTTGTTTTTT. It yields the protein CASSLGGPLFF.

The chain has TRBV7-2 and TRBJ1-2; TRBD1 might be the D (6 bases). V lost 0 bases to trimming and J lost 12 bases, with 20 bases between them. Germline CDR1 is SGHTA and CDR2 is FQGNSA. This CDR3 has 15 residues. The CDR3 loop is CASSLAIKTGNSNTF. The CDR3 nucleotides read TGTGCCAGCAGCTTAGCGATAAAGACAGGCAATAGCAACACCTTC. Looking up the rest from reference TRBV7-2 and TRBJ1-2 gives the full variable domain: GAGVSQSPSNKVTEKGKDVELRCDPISGHTALYWYRQSLGQGLEFLIYFQGNSAPDKSGLPSDRFSAERTGGSVSTLTIQRTQQEDSAVYLCASSLAIKTGNSNTFGSGTRLTVV.